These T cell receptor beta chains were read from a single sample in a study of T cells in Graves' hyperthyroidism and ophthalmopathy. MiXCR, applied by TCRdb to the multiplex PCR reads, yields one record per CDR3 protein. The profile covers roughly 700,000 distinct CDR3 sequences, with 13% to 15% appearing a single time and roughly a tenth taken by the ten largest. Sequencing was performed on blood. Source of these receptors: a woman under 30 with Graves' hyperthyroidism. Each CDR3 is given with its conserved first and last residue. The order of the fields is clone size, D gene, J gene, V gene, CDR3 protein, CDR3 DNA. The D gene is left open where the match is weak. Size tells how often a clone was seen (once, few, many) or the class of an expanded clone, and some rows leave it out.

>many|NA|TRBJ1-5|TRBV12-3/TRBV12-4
CASSFGGTANQPQHF
TGTGCCAGCAGTTTCGGGGGGACGGCCAATCAGCCCCAGCATTTT
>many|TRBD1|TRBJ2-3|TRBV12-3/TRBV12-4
CASSFQGATDTQYF
TGTGCCAGCAGTTTTCAGGGGGCCACAGATACGCAGTATTTT
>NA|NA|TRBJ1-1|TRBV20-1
CSTFWANTEAFF
TGCAGCACCTTTTGGGCGAACACTGAAGCTTTCTTT
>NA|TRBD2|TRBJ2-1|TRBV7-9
CASSLPTWLAGANEQFF
TGTGCCAGCAGCTTACCCACCTGGCTAGCGGGAGCCAATGAGCAGTTCTTC
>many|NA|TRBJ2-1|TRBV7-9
CASSLEALGEQFF
TGTGCCAGCAGCTTAGAGGCCCTCGGGGAGCAGTTCTTC
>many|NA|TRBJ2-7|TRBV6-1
CASSTSRGTYEQYF
TGTGCCAGCAGTACATCTAGGGGTACCTACGAGCAGTACTTC
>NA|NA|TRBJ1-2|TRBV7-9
CASNVERTRGYTF
TGTGCCAGCAACGTCGAGCGGACGCGAGGCTACACCTTC
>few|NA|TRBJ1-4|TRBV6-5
CASSYGQGGLIRKLFF
TGTGCCAGCAGTTACGGTCAGGGAGGGTTGATCAGAAAACTGTTTTTT
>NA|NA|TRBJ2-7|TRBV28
CASSMVGPASYEQYF
TGTGCCAGCAGCATGGTGGGGCCAGCCTCCTACGAGCAGTACTTC
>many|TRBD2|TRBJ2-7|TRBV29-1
CSVARTSGEGEQYF
TGCAGCGTCGCCCGGACTAGCGGGGAAGGGGAGCAGTACTTC
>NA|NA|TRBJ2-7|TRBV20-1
CSLEGGSNAYEQYF
TGCAGTCTGGAAGGTGGGAGTAATGCCTACGAGCAGTACTTC
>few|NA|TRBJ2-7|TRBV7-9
CASSVAGDTYEQYF
TGTGCCAGCAGCGTCGCCGGGGATACCTACGAGCAGTACTTC
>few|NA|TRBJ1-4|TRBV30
CAWSSPVGYSGLFF
TGTGCCTGGAGTTCCCCCGTTGGATATTCAGGCCTGTTTTTT
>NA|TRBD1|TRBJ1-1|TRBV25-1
CASSAWDRYTEAFF
TGTGCCAGCAGTGCCTGGGACAGGTACACTGAAGCTTTCTTT
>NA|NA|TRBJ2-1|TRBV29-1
CSVLPYELGDLRKFDNEQFF
TGCAGCGTACTGCCCTATGAATTGGGGGACTTACGGAAATTCGACAATGAGCAGTTCTTC
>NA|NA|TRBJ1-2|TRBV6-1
CASSDRDSYTF
TGTGCCAGCAGTGACAGGGATAGCTACACCTTC
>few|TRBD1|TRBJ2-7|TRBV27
CAGQGTGVYEQYF
TGTGCCGGTCAGGGGACAGGGGTATACGAGCAGTACTTC
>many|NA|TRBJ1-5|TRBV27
CASSWGSDQPQHF
TGTGCCAGCAGTTGGGGTAGCGATCAGCCCCAGCATTTT
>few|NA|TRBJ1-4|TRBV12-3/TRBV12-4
CASSREEKLFF
TGTGCCAGCTCGAGGGAGGAAAAACTGTTTTTT
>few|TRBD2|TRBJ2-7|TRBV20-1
CSARQREGQYEQYF
TGCAGTGCGAGGCAGCGGGAGGGCCAGTACGAGCAGTACTTC
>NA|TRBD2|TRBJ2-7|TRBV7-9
CASSLGRSGTSGIYEQYF
TGTGCCAGCAGCTTAGGACGATCCGGGACTAGCGGGATCTACGAGCAGTACTTC
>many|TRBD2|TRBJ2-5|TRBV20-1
CSATSSGAYQETQYF
TGCAGTGCTACTTCTAGCGGAGCGTACCAAGAGACCCAGTACTTC
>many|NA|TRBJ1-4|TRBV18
CASSPDTGRNEKLFF
TGTGCCAGCTCACCAGACACAGGACGAAATGAAAAACTGTTTTTT
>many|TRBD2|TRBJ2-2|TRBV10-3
CAISERGLADNTGELFF
TGTGCCATCAGTGAGAGGGGACTAGCTGATAACACCGGGGAGCTGTTTTTT
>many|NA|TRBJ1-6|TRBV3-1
CASSQAYESSPLHF
TGTGCCAGCAGCCAAGCTTATGAGAGTTCACCCCTCCACTTT
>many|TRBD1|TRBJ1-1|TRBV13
CASSSHEGQGDSEAFF
TGTGCCAGCAGCTCTCACGAGGGACAGGGGGACTCTGAAGCTTTCTTT
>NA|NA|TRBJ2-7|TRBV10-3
CAISETATLTYEQYF
TGTGCCATCAGTGAGACGGCTACTCTAACCTACGAGCAGTACTTC
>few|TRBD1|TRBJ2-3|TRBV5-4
CASSLDGTGGTDTQYF
TGTGCCAGCAGCTTGGACGGGACAGGGGGCACAGATACGCAGTATTTT
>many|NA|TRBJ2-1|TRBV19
CASSTWDTRSYNEQFF
TGTGCCAGTAGTACGTGGGACACACGCTCCTACAATGAGCAGTTCTTC
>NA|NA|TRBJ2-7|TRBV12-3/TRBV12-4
CASSLYPTYEQYF
TGTGCCAGCAGTTTATACCCGACTTACGAGCAGTACTTC
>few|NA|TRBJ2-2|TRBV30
CAWSFTRMNTGELFF
TGTGCCTGGAGTTTCACTAGAATGAACACCGGGGAGCTGTTTTTT